This TCR beta chain was captured by sequencing in a study of CD8+ T cells in alopecia areata. Study background: Oral tofacitinib (5 to 10 mg twice daily) was administered to treated patients. Dosing with tofacitinib proceeded for 6 to 18 months, followed by 6 months off drug. Points from the study as a whole: Patients displayed less clarity in TCR sharing than mice, a finding possibly related to HLA. Among the top 100, expanded CD8+ clones were significantly decreased by tofacitinib, as was scalp clonality.

Treatment specified: oral pan-JAK inhibitor, 5-10 mg twice daily. Extraction and reverse transcription of RNA yielded cDNA as the sequencing template. The method was immunoSEQ multiplex PCR; TCRdb's version includes in-frame clones alone and lacks a portion of them. The repertoire consists of approximately 210,000 clones, with around 65% occurring once and the leading ten covering 4% to 4.5%. This clone has just a few counts. The antigen is undetermined. The CDR3 spans 16 residues. Unmatched junction bases numbered 12, after V lost 3 bases and J lost 9 bases. Germline V gene lookup returns CDR1 KGHSH and CDR2 LQKENI.

This chain joins TRBV18 and TRBJ1-1; 11 positions match TRBD1. The starting material was CD4+ T cells sorted from blood, obtained at week 4, from a patient treated with tofacitinib. This clonotype originated in a human donor with alopecia areata. The CDR3: CASSPVQPGQGEKAFF. CDR3 sequence (DNA): TGTGCCAGCTCACCCGTACAACCGGGACAGGGGGAAAAAGCTTTCTTT.